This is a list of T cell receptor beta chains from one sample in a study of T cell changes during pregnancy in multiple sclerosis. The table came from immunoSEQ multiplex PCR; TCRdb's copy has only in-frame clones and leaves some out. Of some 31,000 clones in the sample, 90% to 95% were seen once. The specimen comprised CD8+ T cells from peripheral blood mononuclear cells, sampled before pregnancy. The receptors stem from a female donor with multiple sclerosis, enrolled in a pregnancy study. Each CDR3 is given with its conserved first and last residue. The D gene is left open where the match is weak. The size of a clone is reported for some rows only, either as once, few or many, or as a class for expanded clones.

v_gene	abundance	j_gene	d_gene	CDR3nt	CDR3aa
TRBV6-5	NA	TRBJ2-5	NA	TGTGCCAGCAGTTACGGCGGAGTCCAAGAGACCCAGTACTTC	CASSYGGVQETQYF
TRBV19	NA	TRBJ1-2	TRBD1	TGTGCCAGTAGGGGACAGGGTCGACCAGAGAGGGGTAATGGCTACACCTTC	CASRGQGRPERGNGYTF
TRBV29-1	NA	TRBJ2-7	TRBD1	TGCAGCGTTCAATACACTCGGGACAGGGCAACCCACGAGCAGTACTTC	CSVQYTRDRATHEQYF
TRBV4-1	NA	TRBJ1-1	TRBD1	TGCGCCAGCAGCCGTGACAGGGGACATACTGAAGCTTTCTTT	CASSRDRGHTEAFF
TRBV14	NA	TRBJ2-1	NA	TGTGCCAGCAGCTTAATCGGGTCGATGAGGGATGAGCAGTTCTTC	CASSLIGSMRDEQFF
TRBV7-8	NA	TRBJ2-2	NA	TGTGCCAGCAGCTTAGCGTGGACTGAAAACACCGGGGAGCTGTTTTTT	CASSLAWTENTGELFF
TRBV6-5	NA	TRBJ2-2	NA	TGTGCCAGCGGGGCAGGGGTGAACACCGGGGAGCTGTTTTTT	CASGAGVNTGELFF
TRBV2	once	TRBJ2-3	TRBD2	TGTGCCAGCAGTGAACCTACGACTAGCGGGAGCACAGATACGCAGTATTTT	CASSEPTTSGSTDTQYF
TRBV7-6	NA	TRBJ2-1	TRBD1	TGTGCCAGCAGCTCCGGTGGGGACAGCTACAATGAGCAGTTCTTC	CASSSGGDSYNEQFF
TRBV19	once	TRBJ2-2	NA	TGTGCCAGCCAGGGGATACTGTCGACCGGGGAGCTGTTTTTT	CASQGILSTGELFF
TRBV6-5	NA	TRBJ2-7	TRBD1	TGTGCCAGCAGTGAGCCGGGACAGGGAACCGAGCAGTACTTC	CASSEPGQGTEQYF
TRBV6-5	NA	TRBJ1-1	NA	TGTGCCAGCAGTTACGGAGCGGGACACACTGAAGCTTTCTTT	CASSYGAGHTEAFF
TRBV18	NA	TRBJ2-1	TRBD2	TGTGCCAGCTCACCACCGGGCGGGGGGGCCTTCTACAATGAGCAGTTCTTC	CASSPPGGGAFYNEQFF
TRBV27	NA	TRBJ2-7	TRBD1	TGTGCCAGCAGTTTAGGACAGGGGGTCTACGAGCAGTACTTC	CASSLGQGVYEQYF
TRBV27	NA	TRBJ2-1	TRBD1	TGTGCCAGCAGTCCCCTCGGGACAGGGAATGAGCAGTTCTTC	CASSPLGTGNEQFF
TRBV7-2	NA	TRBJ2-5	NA	TGTGCCAGCACCCCAGAGGGTTTCCAAGAGACCCAGTACTTC	CASTPEGFQETQYF
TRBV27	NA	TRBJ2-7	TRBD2	TGTGCCAGCAGTTTATCGGGGACTAGCGGGAGGGTCGAGCAGTACTTC	CASSLSGTSGRVEQYF
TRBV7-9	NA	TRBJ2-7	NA	TGTGCCAGCAGCTCTGGACAGATTACCTACGAGCAGTACTTC	CASSSGQITYEQYF
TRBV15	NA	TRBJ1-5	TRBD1	TGTGCCACCAGCCGAGGACAGGTTAGCAATCAGCCCCAGCATTTT	CATSRGQVSNQPQHF
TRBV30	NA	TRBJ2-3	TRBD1	TGTGCCTGGAGTGTAGGGACAGCGAACACAGATACGCAGTATTTT	CAWSVGTANTDTQYF
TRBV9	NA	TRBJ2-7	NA	TGTGCCAGCAGCCCCAGCGGAGCGACCTACGAGCAGTACTTC	CASSPSGATYEQYF
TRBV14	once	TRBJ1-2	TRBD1	TGTGCCAGCAGCCAACCGACAGGGAATGGCTACACCTTC	CASSQPTGNGYTF
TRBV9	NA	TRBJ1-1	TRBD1	TGTGCCAGCAGCGTATCGCCCAGACAGGGGATGAACACTGAAGCTTTCTTT	CASSVSPRQGMNTEAFF
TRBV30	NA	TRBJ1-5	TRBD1	TGTGCCTGGAGGCCGGACAGGGCCGGACAGCCCCAGCATTTT	CAWRPDRAGQPQHF
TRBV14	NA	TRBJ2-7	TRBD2	TGTGCCGGCAGCCACGGGACTAGCGGGAGTTCCGAGCAGTACTTC	CAGSHGTSGSSEQYF